Included here is one T cell receptor (beta chain) sequence, with context. Its specificity is not known. This specimen comes from a study of shared clonotypes between healthy human individuals. Findings and caveats of the study: Deeper or shallower sequencing was expected to change how clonotypes are shared among donors.

Libraries were prepared by immunoSEQ multiplex PCR; TCRdb keeps only in-frame clonotypes and omits some of them. The data hold roughly 1,500,000 clones, with approximately 98.5% observed a single time. Material for sequencing was naive CD4+ T cells sorted from blood. Subset specified: CD45RA+ positively selected. This sequence was found in a man aged 30 to 39 in good health.

This CDR3 is CASSLGTGTSIETQYF. CDR3 nucleotide sequence: TGTGCCAGCAGCTTGGGGACAGGGACTAGCATAGAGACCCAGTACTTC. V usage is TRBV5-6 and J usage is TRBJ2-5; D is possibly TRBD2 (9 bases). Per germline, CDR1 SGHDT and CDR2 YYEEEE. V was clipped by 0 bases and J by 4 bases, with 16 bases between them. The CDR3 is 16 amino acids.